Sequencing of this T cell receptor (beta chain) was carried out in a study of spatial heterogeneity in lung cancer. As to time point: sample taken at primary tumor resection. In each case, whole RNA from tumor, nontumor lung or frozen PBMC was sequenced unsorted. Every TCR cDNA molecule carried a tag that served as a unique molecular identifier. In TCRdb, the 5' RACE reads were re-called with MiXCR into one record per CDR3 protein. The table records 65,000 to 85,000 distinct CDR3 sequences, approximately 21% of them present only once. The source material was PBMCs, sampled at surgery. The receptor comes from a male donor with early-stage non-small cell lung cancer.

The CDR3 is CAGSQGSQETQYF. For the CDR3, the DNA is TGTGCCGGATCCCAGGGGTCCCAAGAGACCCAGTACTTC. The chain joins TRBV2 to TRBJ2-5; perhaps TRBD1 as D (6 bases). Trimming shortened V by 11 bases and J by 1 base, and 14 bases separated the two germline ends. The CDR3 runs 13 residues. Germline CDR1 SNHLY, CDR2 FYNNEI.